These 21 T cell receptor gamma chains were sequenced from one sample in a study of intestinal T cells in coeliac disease. Ten to eleven formalin-fixed paraffin-embedded scrolls, each 5 µm thick, supplied each case's genomic DNA. Using about 0.2 ug of biopsy DNA, TRG was amplified with LymphoTrack primers. TCRdb reran clone calling via CATT on the multiplex PCR reads. The table lists about 1,500 gamma-chain clones, about 50% of them singletons. Material: a duodenal biopsy. These receptors originate from a human donor with celiac disease.

Concerning this clone: Distinct nucleotide sequences in the sample also encode this CDR3. This chain joins TRGV2 and TRGJ1 or TRGJ2. V shed 1 base and J 1 base; nucleotides not matched to a gene: 7. There are 15 residues in the CDR3. Germline CDR1 is EGSNGY and CDR2 is YDSYNSKV. CDR3 bases: TGTGCCACCTGGGACGGCCCCTTAAATTATTATAAGAAACTCTTT. This codes for CATWDGPLNYYKKLF.

By frequency in the sample, this clone is large. The chain joins TRGV11 to TRGJP2. TRGV11 is an open reading frame, and its role is uncertain. V gave up 0 bases and J gave up 13 bases; unmatched junction bases: 8. This CDR3 has 14 residues. In nucleotides, the CDR3 is TGTGCCTGCTGGATTAGGCACGTAACCCAGATCAAGACGTTT. Encoded protein: CACWIRHVTQIKTF.

This clone was seen once. This may come from a read error, since a much larger clone is one base off. The chain has TRGV2 and TRGJ1 or TRGJ2. This CDR3 comprises 11 residues. CDR1 and CDR2 from the germline V gene are EGSNGY and YDSYNSKV. V trimming: 2 bases; J trimming: 8 bases; junction bases outside the gene matches: 3. CDR3 residues: CATWDADKKLF. The CDR3 nucleotides read TGTGCCACCTGGGACGCAGATAAGAAACTCTTT.

This clone is categorized as large. The sample has other DNA sequences that encode this CDR3 too. The J gene is TRGJP1, the V gene TRGV2. The CDR3 totals 15 residues. Germline values: CDR1 EGSNGY, CDR2 YDSYNSKV. Trimming at V came to 1 base and at J to 0 bases, leaving 2 bases not matched to a gene. The CDR3 region is CATWDGDTTGWFKIF. CDR3 coding DNA: TGTGCCACCTGGGACGGAGATACCACTGGTTGGTTCAAGATATTT.

The chain uses TRGV8 and TRGJ1 or TRGJ2. Germline CDR1 VENAVY, CDR2 YDSYNSRV. The CDR3 has 11 residues. In DNA, the CDR3 is TGTGCACTGGATGCCCTTGATTGGAAACTCTTT. Translation gives CALDALDWKLF.

This clone has more than one count but fewer than ten. V is TRGV8 and J is TRGJ1 or TRGJ2. CDR1 is VENAVY and CDR2 is YDSYNSRV in the germline V gene. The V segment lost 0 bases and the J segment 3 bases; nucleotides outside the gene matches: 2. This CDR3 is 13 amino acids long. The CDR3 bases are TGTGCCACCTGGGATAGGCCTTATTATAAGAAACTCTTT. This codes for CATWDRPYYKKLF.

In its sample, this clone was seen a few times. One end of the junction fails to match germline, which may point to a read error. This sample also contains other DNA sequences that code for the same CDR3. This rearrangement joins TRGV2 to TRGJP1. The CDR3 consists of 11 residues. Germline V gene sequence: CDR1 EGSNGY, CDR2 YDSYNSKV. The CDR3 bases are TGTGCACCTACCGCTGGTTGGTTCAAGATATTT. It is translated as CAPTAGWFKIF.

As for this clone: The sample contains more than one DNA sequence encoding this CDR3. The chain is built from TRGV2 and TRGJ1 or TRGJ2. The CDR3 is 13 amino acids. Looked up from germline, CDR1 is EGSNGY and CDR2 is YDSYNSKV. V was clipped by 0 bases and J by 7 bases; unmatched bases: 6. The chain's CDR3 is CATWDGPGYKKLF. The DNA of the CDR3 is TGTGCCACCTGGGACGGGCCGGGCTATAAGAAACTCTTT.

This clone was counted a single time. This may stem from a read error, because a much larger clone lies one nucleotide away. The chain employs TRGV2 and TRGJP1. This CDR3 is 15 amino acids long. Germline CDR1 reads EGSNGY; CDR2 reads YDSYNSKV. This chain's CDR3 is CAAWDGDTTGWFKIF. In DNA form, the CDR3 reads TGTGCCGCCTGGGACGGAGATACCACTGGTTGGTTCAAGATATTT.

The chain couples TRGV5 to TRGJ1 or TRGJ2. CDR1 and CDR2 (germline): VINAFY, YDVSNSKD. The CDR3 runs 11 residues. Trimming cost V 10 bases and J 7 bases; bases outside gene matches: 10. Here the CDR3 DNA reads TGTGCCACTGGGACAGTATATAAGAAACTCTTT. Its protein product is CATGTVYKKLF.

The chain carries TRGV11 and TRGJP1. TRGV11 is an open reading frame whose function is uncertain. With V trimmed by 4 bases and J by 0 bases, 5 bases remained unmatched. This CDR3 comprises 16 residues. The chain's CDR3 is CACWIRLYTTGWFKIF. DNA for the CDR3: TGTGCCTGCTGGATTAGACTTTATACCACTGGTTGGTTCAAGATATTT.

The chain links TRGV4 to TRGJ1 or TRGJ2. V was clipped by 2 bases and J by 12 bases; unmatched bases: 1. Germline lookup yields CDR1 EGSTGY and CDR2 YDSYTSSV. There are 9 residues in the CDR3. CDR3 protein: CATWDAKLF. In nucleotides, the CDR3 is TGTGCCACCTGGGATGCGAAACTCTTT.

This clone is large (0.1 to 1%). The chain uses TRGV9 and TRGJ1 or TRGJ2. After removal of 2 bases from V and 8 bases from J, the junction contained 9 bases not matched to a gene. This CDR3 is built from 13 residues. The germline V gene has CDR1 GITISATS and CDR2 ISYDGTV (reference sequence). CDR3 bases: TGTGCCTTGTGGGAGGGTTGGTATAATAAGAAACTCTTT. Its translation: CALWEGWYNKKLF.

In this sample, this clone is large. The chain is built from TRGV2 and TRGJ1 or TRGJ2. V lost 0 bases, J lost 7 bases, and 3 bases stayed unmatched. Germline values: CDR1 EGSNGY, CDR2 YDSYNSKV. The CDR3 covers 12 residues. The CDR3 sequence: CATWDGPYKKLF. Here the CDR3 DNA reads TGTGCCACCTGGGACGGGCCGTATAAGAAACTCTTT.

The chain has TRGV4 and TRGJ1 or TRGJ2. CDR1 and CDR2 from the germline V gene are EGSTGY and YDSYTSSV. The CDR3 totals 11 residues. V shed 6 bases and J 6 bases; nucleotides not matched to a gene: 5. Here the CDR3 DNA reads TGTGCCACCTGGTTAAGTTATAAGAAACTCTTT. It yields the protein CATWLSYKKLF.

By sample share, this clone is large. This chain connects TRGV9 to TRGJ1 or TRGJ2. V shed 2 bases and J 3 bases; nucleotides not matched to a gene: 4. The CDR3 has 13 residues. Germline V gene data show CDR1 as GITISATS and CDR2 as ISYDGTV (reference sequence). The CDR3 loop is CALWEDFYYKKLF. The CDR3 coding sequence is TGTGCCTTGTGGGAGGACTTTTATTATAAGAAACTCTTT.

The V and J genes are TRGV10 and TRGJ1 or TRGJ2. TRGV10 qualifies as an ORF whose function is uncertain. The CDR3 spans 13 residues. After removal of 8 bases from V and 5 bases from J, the junction contained 10 bases not matched to a gene. CDR3 DNA sequence: TGTGCTGCGTGGGGGGCTGGGGATTATAAGAAACTCTTT. Amino acids: CAAWGAGDYKKLF.

There are a few counts of this clone. The chain recombines TRGV8 with TRGJP2. The CDR3 extends over 16 amino acids. Trimming removed 5 bases from V and 2 bases from J; junction bases left unmatched: 11. The germline V gene encodes CDR1 VENAVY and CDR2 YDSYNSRV. DNA for the CDR3: TGTGCCACCTGGGTCAGTAGGGGGAGTAGTGATTGGATCAAGACGTTT. Residues: CATWVSRGSSDWIKTF.

This rearrangement joins TRGV10 to TRGJP2. TRGV10 is flagged as an ORF with uncertain function. With 8 bases clipped from V and 8 bases from J, the junction kept 0 bases outside the gene matches. The CDR3 length is 10 residues. In nucleotides, the CDR3 is TGTGCTGCGTGGGATTGGATCAAGACGTTT. Translating it yields CAAWDWIKTF.

Worth noting for this clone: At one end the junction does not follow the germline gene, possibly because of a read error. This chain uses TRGV8 with TRGJP2. Germline loops: CDR1 VENAVY, CDR2 YDSYNSRV. This CDR3 is built from 16 residues. The CDR3 nucleotides read TGTGCCACCTGGGAGATGACGGGCGGACGTGATTGGACCAAGACGTTT. Translating it yields CATWEMTGGRDWTKTF.

This clone was recorded a few times. Distinct nucleotide sequences in the sample also encode this CDR3. V gene TRGV2 combines with J gene TRGJ1 or TRGJ2. The CDR3 contains 11 residues. CDR1 EGSNGY and CDR2 YDSYNSKV come from the germline V gene. With V trimmed by 0 bases and J by 10 bases, 3 bases remained unmatched. The CDR3 region is CATWDGPKKLF. DNA for the CDR3: TGTGCCACCTGGGACGGGCCCAAGAAACTCTTT.